The sequence of this T cell receptor (beta chain) was determined in a study of PD-L1 blockade in urothelial cancer. Study-level background: Per blood sample, T cells had a median of roughly 150,000.

As to time point: pretreatment peripheral blood. Samples were collected from each patient before treatment and during treatment. Each patient gave between 1 and 8 of them in total. TCRdb keeps only in-frame clones here, not all; method: immunoSEQ multiplex PCR. Among 75,000 to 95,000 clones, around four fifths were seen once, and the ten largest hold 6.5% to 8%. The CDR3 spans 14 residues. V shed 3 bases and J shed 2 bases, with 9 bases lying between them. CDR1 and CDR2 (germline): SGHDT, YYEEEE. The J gene is TRBJ2-4, the V gene TRBV5-6; D is perhaps TRBD2 (5 bases). This TCR came from a middle-aged man with urothelial cancer. The sequenced sample was PBMCs, obtained around atezolizumab (anti-PD-L1) treatment. The CDR3 DNA reads TGTGCCAGCAGCTCCGGGATTCCCAAAAACATTCAGTACTTC. Translating it yields CASSSGIPKNIQYF.